This T cell receptor beta chain derives from a study of T cells in Graves' hyperthyroidism and ophthalmopathy. The germline V gene encodes CDR1 SGHNT and CDR2 YYREEE (reference sequence). The CDR3 is 16 residues long. V shed 4 bases, J shed 2 bases, and the junction held 12 bases outside the gene matches. RNA transcripts yielded amplified TCR beta CDR3 regions. The TCR CDR3 was amplified in a first-round RT-PCR using the HTBI primer set. TCRdb reanalysed the multiplex PCR reads using MiXCR and keeps one entry per CDR3 protein. Altogether around 800,000 distinct CDR3 sequences are present, roughly 40% being singletons, with the ten largest covering around 9.3%. This clonotype was seen just once.

Sequencing input: blood. The sequence derives from a man aged 18 to 30 with Graves' hyperthyroidism. J is TRBJ2-7 and V is TRBV5-4, with 7 bases lining up with TRBD2. In nucleotides, the CDR3 is TGTGCCAGCAGCCGACATCTAGCGGCAGACCCCTACGAGCAGTACTTC. Protein: CASSRHLAADPYEQYF.